This T cell receptor (beta chain) was sequenced during a study of CD8 T cells in ankylosing spondylitis. TCRdb recomputed calls from the 5' RACE reads with MiXCR, one row per CDR3 protein. The table includes a few hundred thousand distinct CDR3 sequences, about an eighth detected once. This clonotype appeared a few times. The antigen is not known. Study-wide findings and caveats: In ankylosing spondylitis blood, a motif of eight highly homologous TCR beta variants appeared characteristic.

The CDR3 spans 14 residues. V shed 4 bases and J 9 bases; nucleotides not matched to a gene: 9. Per the germline V gene, CDR1 is SGHAT and CDR2 is FQNNGV. The specimen sequenced was blood, either unsorted or a sorted T cell fraction (not recorded which). This clonotype was sampled from a male donor with ankylosing spondylitis. The V gene is TRBV11-2, the J gene TRBJ2-1; 7 positions match TRBD2. CDR3 loop: CASSSSRLAAEQFF. The DNA for the CDR3 is TGTGCCAGCAGCTCGTCCCGACTAGCTGCTGAGCAGTTCTTC.